Below are 20 T cell receptor beta chains sequenced from a single sample in a study of T-cell memory formation after mild COVID-19. TCRdb used MiXCR to reprocess the 5' RACE reads, holding one entry per CDR3 protein. Among under 200,000 distinct CDR3 sequences listed, 10% to 15% were seen once. Sequenced material: PBMCs or a T cell subset sorted from them (not recorded which). These receptors were obtained from a young man who had mild COVID-19 (a few samples of this study predate the infection). Cell type and time point are not known.

The rearrangement links TRBV5-1 to TRBJ2-5, with a weak D call TRBD2 (5 bases). Germline V gene data show CDR1 as SGHRS and CDR2 as YFSETQ. CDR3 size: 14 residues. The V gene lost 0 bases and the J gene lost 4 bases, with 10 bases spanning the gap. The CDR3 bases are TGCGCCAGCAGCTTGGGGCGGGCTGGAGAGACCCAGTACTTC. Protein product: CASSLGRAGETQYF.

V gene TRBV5-1 combines with J gene TRBJ2-3; D possibly corresponds to TRBD1 (6 bases). V dropped 5 bases and J dropped 5 bases, with 15 bases sitting between them. The CDR3 runs 14 residues. The germline V gene encodes CDR1 SGHRS and CDR2 YFSETQ. The DNA for the CDR3 is TGCGCCAGCAGTGGGTGGCAGGGGCGAGATACGCAGTATTTT. This translates into CASSGWQGRDTQYF.

The chain is built from TRBV6-1 and TRBJ2-4; TRBD1 agrees at 9 bases. V was pared by 3 bases and J by 6 bases, with 6 bases of the junction left unmatched. Per the germline V gene, CDR1 is MNHNS and CDR2 is SASEGT. The CDR3 is made up of 15 amino acids. CDR3: CASSDGQGRANIQYF. In DNA form, the CDR3 reads TGTGCCAGCAGTGACGGACAGGGGAGGGCAAACATTCAGTACTTC.

The rearrangement uses TRBV19 and TRBJ2-5; the D gene is possibly TRBD1 (5 bases). The CDR3 length is 14 residues. V lost 4 bases, J lost 3 bases, and 12 bases lay in between. Germline CDR1 reads LNHDA; CDR2 reads SQIVND (reference sequence). This CDR3 is CASSKDMRKETQYF. In nucleotides, the CDR3 is TGTGCCAGTAGTAAGGACATGAGGAAAGAGACCCAGTACTTC.

The rearrangement links TRBV18 to TRBJ1-6; D is uncertain. The CDR3 is 13 residues long. Germline assignment: CDR1 KGHSH and CDR2 LQKENI. With 3 bases removed from V and 9 bases from J, the gap between germline ends came to 9 bases. CDR3 nucleotides: TGTGCCAGCTCACCGCAGGCGTCTTCACCCCTCCACTTT. The encoded protein is CASSPQASSPLHF.

The genes are TRBV9 and TRBJ1-3; D unresolved. This CDR3 contains 14 residues. Germline lookup yields CDR1 SGDLS and CDR2 YYNGEE. Deletions cut 7 bases from V and 1 base from J, with 12 bases between. CDR3 amino acids: CASAPGRSGNTIYF. DNA for the CDR3: TGTGCCAGCGCTCCGGGGAGGTCTGGAAACACCATATATTTT.

The J gene is TRBJ1-2, the V gene TRBV4-2, with TRBD1 as a possible D gene (5 bases). V lost 3 bases and J lost 4, with 24 bases in between. Per the germline V gene, CDR1 is LGHNA and CDR2 is YNFKEQ. The CDR3 runs 18 residues. The CDR3 sequence is CASSQGRDFTPHRYGYTF. Written as DNA, the CDR3 is TGTGCCAGCAGCCAGGGTCGGGACTTCACCCCTCATCGCTATGGCTACACCTTC.

The chain uses TRBV5-1 and TRBJ2-3; 9 bases line up with TRBD2. Trimming at V came to 1 base and at J to 1 base, leaving 4 bases not matched to a gene. The germline CDR1 and CDR2 sequences are SGHRS and YFSETQ. The CDR3 loop spans 16 amino acids. CDR3 DNA: TGCGCCAGCAGCTTGTGGATAGCGGGGGGCACAGATACGCAGTATTTT. This encodes CASSLWIAGGTDTQYF.

The chain uses TRBV5-1 and TRBJ1-6; 8 positions match TRBD1. Germline assignment: CDR1 SGHRS and CDR2 YFSETQ. The CDR3 is made up of 14 amino acids. V shed 4 bases and J 7 bases; nucleotides not matched to a gene: 4. CDR3 sequence: CASSQDRVNSPLHF. CDR3 coding DNA: TGCGCCAGCAGCCAGGACAGGGTGAATTCACCCCTCCACTTT.

This clonotype was seen repeatedly, ten times or more. This sequence joins TRBV7-2 and TRBJ1-5; TRBD1 might be the D (5 bases). CDR1 is SGHTA and CDR2 is FQGNSA in the germline V gene. The CDR3 extends over 13 amino acids. V was clipped by 3 bases and J by 7 bases, with 10 bases between them. The CDR3 protein is CASSFGGGQPQHF. Here the CDR3 DNA reads TGTGCCAGCAGCTTTGGGGGTGGCCAGCCCCAGCATTTT.

This clonotype was counted between two and nine times. This chain joins TRBV4-3 and TRBJ1-6; D is ambiguous. Germline V gives CDR1 LGHNA, CDR2 YSLEER. The CDR3 runs to 13 residues. Trimming left V 2 bases short and J 7 bases short, with 6 bases between. The CDR3 is CASSQSSNSPLHF. As DNA, the CDR3 is TGCGCCAGCAGCCAATCCTCCAATTCACCCCTCCACTTT.

The genes are TRBV5-1 and TRBJ2-3, with no clear D. Trimming removed 4 bases at V and 4 bases at J, with 10 bases between. The CDR3 consists of 13 residues. Germline V lookup: CDR1 SGHRS, CDR2 YFSETQ. CDR3 amino acids: CASSRTGPDTQYF. CDR3 coding DNA: TGCGCCAGCAGCCGCACCGGGCCAGATACGCAGTATTTT.

The chain recombines TRBV4-3 with TRBJ1-1, with D hard to call. V lost 4 bases and J 1 base, leaving 7 bases between the germline ends. The CDR3 has 13 amino acids. From germline, CDR1 is LGHNA and CDR2 YSLEER. CDR3 in amino acids: CASSRNPNTEAFF. The CDR3 coding sequence is TGCGCCAGCAGCCGAAACCCGAACACTGAAGCTTTCTTT.

This clonotype was counted at least ten times. The chain couples TRBV5-1 to TRBJ2-7; D not resolved. The germline V gene has CDR1 SGHRS and CDR2 YFSETQ. Trimming left V 4 bases short and J 2 bases short, with 13 bases between. The CDR3 consists of 14 residues. The CDR3 loop reads CASSPPQTTYEQYF. The DNA for the CDR3 is TGCGCCAGCAGCCCACCACAGACCACCTACGAGCAGTACTTC. Using reference TRBV5-1 and TRBJ2-7 for the parts outside the CDR3, the full variable domain is KAGVTQTPRYLIKTRGQQVTLSCSPISGHRSVSWYQQTPGQGLQFLFEYFSETQRNKGNFPGRFSGRQFSNSRSEMNVSTLELGDSALYLCASSPPQTTYEQYFGPGTRLTVT.

J is TRBJ2-7 and V is TRBV20-1, with a tentative D call TRBD1 (5 bases). The ends were cut back, 2 bases at V and 2 bases at J, with 19 bases in the middle. The germline V gene has CDR1 DFQATT and CDR2 SNEGSKA (reference sequence). This CDR3 region has 16 residues. The CDR3 is CSARKAPQENPYEQYF. CDR3 bases: TGCAGTGCTAGAAAGGCCCCACAGGAGAATCCCTACGAGCAGTACTTC.

This clonotype was seen more than once but under ten times. V and J are TRBV12-3 or TRBV12-4 and TRBJ1-3; tentatively, D is TRBD1 (5 bases). This CDR3 has 16 amino acids. V was trimmed by 5 bases and J by 0 bases, leaving 14 bases between them. CDR3 coding DNA: TGTGCCAGCAGTACGTGGACACTCCCCTCTGGAAACACCATATATTTT. Residues: CASSTWTLPSGNTIYF.

The table lists this clonotype with a few counts. This chain uses TRBV11-3 with TRBJ2-7, with a possible D match to TRBD2 (6 bases). This CDR3 contains 14 residues. Germline CDR1 is SGHNT and CDR2 is YENEEA. CDR3 DNA sequence: TGTGCAGCGGGTTACACACTAGAAACCTACGAGCAGTACTTC. This gives the protein CAAGYTLETYEQYF.

This clonotype appeared many times. The V gene is TRBV7-6, the J gene TRBJ2-1; the D gene is possibly TRBD1 (5 bases). Germline V CDR1 and CDR2: SGHVS, FNYEAQ. With 1 base removed from V and 8 bases from J, the gap between germline ends came to 15 bases. CDR3 length equals 15 residues. In nucleotides, the CDR3 is TGTGCCAGCAGCTTAGTGCAGGGTTCATTCGATGAGCAGTTCTTC. It specifies CASSLVQGSFDEQFF.

The sample holds many counts of this clonotype. The chain links TRBV7-2 to TRBJ1-2; the D gene is possibly TRBD1 (5 bases). Trimming took off 5 bases at V and 8 bases at J, with 18 bases between the two ends. The CDR3 has 14 residues. CDR1 is SGHTA, CDR2 FQGNSA, per germline. The CDR3, as DNA: TGTGCCAGCAGCCCCAGACAGCCTACTTCCGGCTACACCTTC. Translating it yields CASSPRQPTSGYTF.

This clonotype was counted between two and nine times. This rearrangement joins TRBV7-8 to TRBJ2-3; 7 positions match TRBD2. The CDR3 has 14 amino acids. V was pared by 8 bases and J by 6 bases, with 11 bases of the junction left unmatched. Germline loops: CDR1 SGHVS, CDR2 FQNEAQ. CDR3 protein: CASAWTSKWDTQYF. CDR3 coding DNA: TGTGCCAGCGCCTGGACTAGTAAGTGGGATACGCAGTATTTT.